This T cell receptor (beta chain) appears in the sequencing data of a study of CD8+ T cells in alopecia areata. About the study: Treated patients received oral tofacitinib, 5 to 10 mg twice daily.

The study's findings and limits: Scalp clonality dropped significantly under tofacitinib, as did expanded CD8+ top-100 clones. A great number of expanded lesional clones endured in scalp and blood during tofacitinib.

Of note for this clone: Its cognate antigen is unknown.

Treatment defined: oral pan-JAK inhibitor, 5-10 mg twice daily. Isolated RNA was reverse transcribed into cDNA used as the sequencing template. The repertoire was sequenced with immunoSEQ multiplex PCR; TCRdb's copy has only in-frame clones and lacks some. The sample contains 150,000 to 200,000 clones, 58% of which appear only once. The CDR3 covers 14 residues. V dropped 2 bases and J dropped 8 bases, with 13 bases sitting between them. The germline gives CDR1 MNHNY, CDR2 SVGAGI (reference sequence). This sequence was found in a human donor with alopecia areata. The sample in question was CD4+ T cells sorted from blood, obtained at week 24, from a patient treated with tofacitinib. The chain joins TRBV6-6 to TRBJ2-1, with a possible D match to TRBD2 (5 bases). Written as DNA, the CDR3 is TGTGCCAGCAGTTACGGGGAGAGTTCCGATGAGCAGTTCTTC. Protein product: CASSYGESSDEQFF.